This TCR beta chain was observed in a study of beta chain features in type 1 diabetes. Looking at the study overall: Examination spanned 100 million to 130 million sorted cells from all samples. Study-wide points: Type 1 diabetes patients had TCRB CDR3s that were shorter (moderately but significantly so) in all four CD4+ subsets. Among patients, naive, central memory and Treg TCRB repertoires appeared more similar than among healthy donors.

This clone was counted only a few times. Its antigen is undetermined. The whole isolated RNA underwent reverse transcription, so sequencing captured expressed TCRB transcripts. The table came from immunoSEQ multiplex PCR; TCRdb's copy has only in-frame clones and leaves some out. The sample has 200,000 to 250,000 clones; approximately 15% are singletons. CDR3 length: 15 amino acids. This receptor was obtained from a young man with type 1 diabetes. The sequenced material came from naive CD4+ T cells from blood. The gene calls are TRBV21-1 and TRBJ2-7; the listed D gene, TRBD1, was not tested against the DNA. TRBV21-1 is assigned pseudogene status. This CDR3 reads CASSSRTGGPREQYF. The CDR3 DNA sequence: TGTGCCAGCAGCTCGCGGACAGGGGGCCCGCGGGAGCAGTACTTC.